Shown below are 4 T cell receptor beta chains from a single sample sequenced in a study of cytomegalovirus exposure and HLA in healthy donors. PCR employed 60 Vbeta and 13 Jbeta primers. Here immunoSEQ multiplex PCR was the method, and the copy in TCRdb shows in-frame clones only, minus some. The table lists around 180,000 clones, about 79% of them singletons, with about 1.3% in the top ten. Sequencing input: PBMCs. Receptor source: a girl aged 2 to 9 in good health and CMV-seropositive.

Note on this clone: The junction shows a germline mismatch at one end, possibly a read error. As DNA, the CDR3 is TGTTCCAGCAGCTTAGTTATAGGGGGCGCTTCCTTTGCGGAGACCCAGTACTTC. It is translated as CSSSLVIGGASFAETQYF. The chain employs TRBV7-9 and TRBJ2-5, with 7 bases matching TRBD1. The CDR3 contains 18 residues. Germline loops: CDR1 SEHNR, CDR2 FQNEAQ (reference sequence).

The chain joins TRBV19 to TRBJ1-1, with D perhaps matching TRBD1 (6 bases). Germline V gene data show CDR1 as LNHDA and CDR2 as SQIVND (reference sequence). V was pared by 10 bases and J by 0 bases, with 24 bases between. This CDR3 region has 17 residues. CDR3 loop: CATTLDRDTLLNTEAFF. CDR3 sequence (DNA): TGTGCCACTACTTTGGACAGAGACACACTACTGAACACTGAAGCTTTCTTT.

The chain links TRBV5-1 to TRBJ2-7; 10 bases are a match to TRBD2. CDR3 length: 15 amino acids. V gave up 4 bases and J gave up 2 bases; unmatched junction bases: 6. Germline lookup yields CDR1 SGHRS and CDR2 YFSETQ. CDR3 nucleotides: TGCGCCAGCAGCCCCGGGACTAGCGTGGCCTACGAGCAGTACTTC. Its protein is CASSPGTSVAYEQYF.

This clone was detected only once. V gene TRBV14 combines with J gene TRBJ2-6; D perhaps matches TRBD2 (5 bases). Trimming shortened V by 2 bases and J by 0 bases, and 8 bases separated the two germline ends. The germline V gene has CDR1 SGHDN and CDR2 FVKESK. CDR3 length: 16 amino acids. In DNA, the CDR3 is TGTGCCAGCAGCCAACGGGGTCTCTCTGGGGCCAACGTCCTGACTTTC. Translating it yields CASSQRGLSGANVLTF.